Below, 16 T cell receptor beta chains from the same sample are listed, as sequenced in a study of blood T cell repertoires in COVID-19. Assay: immunoSEQ multiplex PCR; the TCRdb copy retains only in-frame clones and omits some. The profile shows a few hundred thousand clones, 82% of them singletons. Sequenced sample: peripheral blood. Receptors originate from a woman aged 18-30 years with acute or convalescent COVID-19.

V and J are TRBV6-6 and TRBJ2-4, with 7 nucleotides matching TRBD1. This CDR3 has 15 amino acids. Germline V gene lookup returns CDR1 MNHNY and CDR2 SVGAGI (reference sequence). Germline trimming cut 6 bases from V and 0 bases from J; bases unmatched to any gene: 5. CDR3 amino acids: CASSWDSIAKNIQYF. DNA for the CDR3: TGTGCCAGCAGCTGGGACAGCATAGCCAAAAACATTCAGTACTTC.

This clone was recorded a few times. This sequence joins TRBV27 and TRBJ2-7, with D possibly being TRBD1 (5 bases). The CDR3 length is 14 residues. Between the trimmed V and J ends, which lost 5 bases and 1 base, there was a span of 12 bases. Germline CDR1 MNHEY, CDR2 SMNVEV (reference sequence). The CDR3 region has the DNA TGTGCCAGCAGTCCCAACAGGCTTTCCTACGAGCAGTACTTC. Translating it yields CASSPNRLSYEQYF.

This chain connects TRBV27 to TRBJ2-1; TRBD2 matches 11 bases. V trimming: 4 bases; J trimming: 4 bases; junction bases outside the gene matches: 3. Germline CDR1 and CDR2: MNHEY and SMNVEV (reference sequence). The CDR3 contains 15 residues. Here the CDR3 DNA reads TGTGCCAGCAGTTCGACTAGCGGGATATACAATGAGCAGTTCTTC. As protein: CASSSTSGIYNEQFF.

This rearrangement joins TRBV7-8 to TRBJ2-3, with D hard to call. The CDR3 totals 13 residues. Germline V gene data show CDR1 as SGHVS and CDR2 as FQNEAQ. Between the trimmed V and J ends, which lost 0 bases and 6 bases, there was a span of 7 bases. In nucleotides, the CDR3 is TGTGCCAGCAGCTTAGCCCACTATGATACGCAGTATTTT. Translating gives CASSLAHYDTQYF.

The chain employs TRBV11-2 and TRBJ2-1, with D perhaps TRBD1 (5 bases). The germline V gene has CDR1 SGHAT and CDR2 FQNNGV. The CDR3 loop spans 12 amino acids. V was shortened by 1 base and J by 10 bases, with 8 bases between the two germline ends. The CDR3 spells CASSLGGAEQFF. For the CDR3, the DNA is TGTGCCAGCAGCTTAGGTGGGGCCGAGCAGTTCTTC.

This clone was counted only a few times. This chain connects TRBV6-4 to TRBJ2-2, with 8 nucleotides matching TRBD2. This CDR3 contains 16 residues. Germline CDR1 reads MRHNA; CDR2 reads SNTAGT. With 2 bases clipped from V and 4 bases from J, the junction kept 6 bases outside the gene matches. The CDR3: CASSDGGGSGTGELFF. The CDR3 nucleotides read TGTGCCAGCAGTGACGGCGGGGGGTCCGGCACCGGGGAGCTGTTTTTT.

V gene TRBV12-3 or TRBV12-4 combines with J gene TRBJ2-2; a possible D gene is TRBD1 (6 bases). This CDR3 contains 13 residues. Trimming cost V 11 bases and J 1 base, with 11 bases left between them. CDR3 in amino acids: CAGTTGNTGELFF. The CDR3 DNA reads as TGTGCCGGTACGACAGGGAACACCGGGGAGCTGTTTTTT.

This clone has just one count. A read error may produce the germline difference seen at one junction end. The chain combines TRBV19 with TRBJ2-1, with 12 nucleotides matching TRBD2. The germline V gene has CDR1 LNHDA and CDR2 SQIVND (reference sequence). The CDR3 contains 15 residues. CDR3 nucleotides: TGTGCCAGTAGTGTAGAGACTAGCGGGAGAAATGAGCAGTTCTTC. Protein product: CASSVETSGRNEQFF.

The chain is built from TRBV28 and TRBJ1-1; 7 positions agree with TRBD1. V lost 2 bases and J lost 5; bases outside the gene matches: 8. Germline V gene lookup returns CDR1 MDHEN and CDR2 SYDVKM. The CDR3 is 15 amino acids. CDR3 nucleotide sequence: TGTGCCAGCAGTTTAAACCCCCCACAGGGGACTGAAGCTTTCTTT. Protein sequence: CASSLNPPQGTEAFF. Complete variable domain (other parts from reference TRBV28 and TRBJ1-1): DVKVTQSSRYLVKRTGEKVFLECVQDMDHENMFWYRQDPGLGLRLIYFSYDVKMKEKGDIPEGYSVSREKKERFSLILESASTNQTSMYLCASSLNPPQGTEAFFGQGTRLTVV.

This clone was observed a single time. V usage is TRBV7-8 and J usage is TRBJ2-7; TRBD1 agrees at 11 bases. This CDR3 is built from 15 residues. The J segment lost 5 bases and the V segment lost 5 bases, leaving 8 bases of the junction unmatched. Germline CDR1 reads SGHVS; CDR2 reads FQNEAQ. The DNA for the CDR3 is TGTGCCAGCAGCCTTCCCGGGACAGGGGGTAACGAGCAGTACTTC. It encodes CASSLPGTGGNEQYF.

This chain joins TRBV30 and TRBJ1-2, with D unresolved. CDR3 length equals 12 residues. V lost 3 bases to trimming and J lost 7 bases, with 12 bases between them. Per germline, CDR1 GTSNPN and CDR2 SVGIG (reference sequence). For the CDR3, the DNA is TGTGCCTGGAGCCTATCGGGAGGTGGCTACACCTTC. It codes for CAWSLSGGGYTF.

The gene calls are TRBV6-5 and TRBJ2-7, with D perhaps matching TRBD1 (6 bases). Germline loops: CDR1 MNHEY, CDR2 SVGAGI. The V end lost 0 bases, the J end lost 2 bases, and 14 bases lay between the germline ends. The length of the CDR3 is 16 residues. Here the CDR3 DNA reads TGTGCCAGCAGTTACTCGCTTGGGGGCGCCGCCTACGAGCAGTACTTC. Its translation is CASSYSLGGAAYEQYF.

V usage is TRBV9 and J usage is TRBJ2-1; 7 bases fit TRBD2. CDR1 and CDR2 (germline): SGDLS, YYNGEE. This CDR3 region has 16 residues. Losses at the gene ends were 1 base for V and 6 bases for J; bases not matched to a gene: 10. The CDR3 protein is CASSVPQGLGSNEQFF. The CDR3, as DNA: TGTGCCAGCAGCGTACCCCAAGGACTAGGGTCCAATGAGCAGTTCTTC.

The CDR3 region has the DNA TGTGCCAGCAGCTTATCTGGGACTAGCGGGACCGAACATTACTTC. This codes for CASSLSGTSGTEHYF. The J gene is TRBJ2-5, the V gene TRBV7-2; 13 bases match TRBD2. From germline, CDR1 is SGHTA and CDR2 FQGNSA. This CDR3 has 15 residues. Trimming cost V 2 bases and J 14 bases; bases outside gene matches: 11.

CDR3 sequence reads: CAPGWKRESPDTQYF. CDR3 in DNA: TGTGCCCCGGGCTGGAAAAGGGAGTCCCCAGATACGCAGTATTTT. This chain uses TRBV2 with TRBJ2-3; D is possibly TRBD2 (5 bases). The CDR3 is 15 residues long. With 11 bases removed from V and 4 bases from J, the gap between germline ends came to 22 bases. The germline V gene has CDR1 SNHLY and CDR2 FYNNEI.

This chain joins TRBV6-2 or TRBV6-3 and TRBJ2-7; 10 bases are a match to TRBD2. The CDR3 covers 15 residues. Per the germline V gene, CDR1 is MNHEY and CDR2 is SVGEGT. Unmatched junction bases numbered 4, after V lost 3 bases and J lost 2 bases. Here the CDR3 reads CASSYGLADTYEQYF. The CDR3, as DNA: TGTGCCAGCAGTTATGGACTAGCGGATACCTACGAGCAGTACTTC.